The 24 T cell receptor beta chains below all came from one sample that was sequenced in a study of siplizumab effects on memory and regulatory T cells. The data were produced by immunoSEQ multiplex PCR, yet TCRdb's version contains in-frame clones alone and is incomplete. The sample contains 97,000 or so clones, more than 85% of which appear only once. Material: CD4+ T cells sorted from blood. The receptors derive from a human donor in good health.

The chain recombines TRBV7-2 with TRBJ1-4, with TRBD1 identical over 7 bases. Germline CDR1 reads SGHTA; CDR2 reads FQGNSA. CDR3 length: 14 residues. The V and J ends lost 3 bases and 8 bases, in that order; junction bases with no gene match: 6. The CDR3 loop is CASSFKLTGEKLFF. CDR3 bases: TGTGCCAGCAGCTTCAAATTGACAGGGGAAAAACTGTTTTTT.

This rearrangement joins TRBV15 to TRBJ1-3; possibly TRBD1 for D (5 bases). The CDR3 has 14 residues. Germline V gene sequence: CDR1 LNHNV, CDR2 YYDKDF (reference sequence). The V end lost 6 bases, the J end lost 2 bases, and 11 bases lay between the germline ends. The CDR3 loop is CATSPQGTGNTIYF. The DNA for the CDR3 is TGTGCCACCAGTCCCCAGGGAACTGGAAACACCATATATTTT. The full variable domain, rest sourced from reference TRBV15 and TRBJ1-3, is DAMVIQNPRYQVTQFGKPVTLSCSQTLNHNVMYWYQQKSSQAPKLLFHYYDKDFNNEADTPDNFQSRRPNTSFCFLDIRSPGLGDTAMYLCATSPQGTGNTIYFGEGSWLTVV.

The chain's CDR3 is CASTPEGRNEQFF. Here the CDR3 DNA reads TGTGCCAGTACCCCTGAGGGGCGCAATGAGCAGTTCTTC. The chain links TRBV19 to TRBJ2-1, with D perhaps being TRBD1 or TRBD2 (5 bases each). Trimming stripped 7 bases from V and 6 bases from J, with 13 bases between. This CDR3 has 13 residues. Germline V CDR1 and CDR2: LNHDA, SQIVND (reference sequence). Based on the CDR3 plus reference TRBV19 and TRBJ2-1, the full variable domain is DGGITQSPKYLFRKEGQNVTLSCEQNLNHDAMYWYRQDPGQGLRLIYYSQIVNDFQKGDIAEGYSVSREKKESFPLTVTSAQKNPTAFYLCASTPEGRNEQFFGPGTRLTVL.

The V gene is TRBV7-9, the J gene TRBJ1-5, with TRBD1 matching over 8 bases. V lost 5 bases, J lost 4 bases, and 1 base stayed unmatched. The CDR3 is made up of 13 amino acids. Germline CDR1 is SEHNR and CDR2 is FQNEAQ (reference sequence). The CDR3 nucleotides are TGTGCCAGCAGCGGACAGGGAAATCAGCCCCAGCATTTT. Its protein product is CASSGQGNQPQHF.

The gene calls are TRBV30 and TRBJ1-6; a possible D gene is TRBD1 (5 bases). The V end lost 2 bases, the J end lost 7 bases, and 9 bases lay between the germline ends. The CDR3 length is 13 residues. Per germline, CDR1 GTSNPN and CDR2 SVGIG (reference sequence). CDR3: CAWSQGLNSPLHF. In nucleotides, the CDR3 is TGTGCCTGGAGTCAGGGTTTGAATTCACCCCTCCACTTT.

This chain links TRBV18 with TRBJ2-2; 7 bases align to TRBD1. From germline, CDR1 is KGHSH and CDR2 LQKENI. The length of the CDR3 is 17 residues. V was clipped by 6 bases and J by 4 bases; unmatched bases: 14. CDR3: CASSPGQARLGTGELFF. The CDR3 coding sequence is TGTGCCAGCTCCCCCGGACAGGCCCGGTTGGGCACCGGGGAGCTGTTTTTT.

This chain links TRBV5-1 with TRBJ1-1; 7 bases match TRBD1. V lost 4 bases and J lost 1; bases outside the gene matches: 7. The CDR3 runs 15 residues. Germline loops: CDR1 SGHRS, CDR2 YFSETQ. Written as DNA, the CDR3 is TGCGCCAGCAGCCTCCGACAGGGAGGGAACACTGAAGCTTTCTTT. Translated, it gives CASSLRQGGNTEAFF.

The chain is built from TRBV14 and TRBJ2-5; 10 bases are shared with TRBD1. V shed 3 bases, J shed 4 bases, and the junction held 2 bases outside the gene matches. This CDR3 spans 14 amino acids. Germline V gene data show CDR1 as SGHDN and CDR2 as FVKESK. The CDR3 DNA reads as TGTGCCAGCAGCCAGACAGGGGGCGCAGAGACCCAGTACTTC. Translation gives CASSQTGGAETQYF.

This chain joins TRBV7-3 and TRBJ2-1; 16 bases align to TRBD2. The V gene's germline CDR1 is SGHTA and CDR2 FQGTGA. This CDR3 is 20 amino acids long. The ends lost 5 bases at V and 0 bases at J; junction bases unmatched: 10. The DNA for the CDR3 is TGTGCCAGCAGCCGATTCCCGGGACTAGCGGGAGGGAGCTCCTACAATGAGCAGTTCTTC. It specifies CASSRFPGLAGGSSYNEQFF.

The rearrangement links TRBV6-5 to TRBJ1-5; the D gene is possibly TRBD1 (6 bases). The CDR3 is 14 residues long. Trimming stripped 5 bases from V and 6 bases from J, with 14 bases between. Germline V gene lookup returns CDR1 MNHEY and CDR2 SVGAGI. The CDR3 protein is CASSLRDTAQPQHF. The CDR3 DNA sequence: TGTGCCAGCAGTCTCCGGGACACCGCTCAGCCCCAGCATTTT.

The chain uses TRBV18 and TRBJ2-1; D remains ambiguous. Germline CDR1 KGHSH, CDR2 LQKENI. V shed 3 bases and J shed 6 bases, with 6 bases lying between them. This CDR3 is built from 12 residues. CDR3 DNA sequence: TGTGCCAGCTCACCGCTAGGCAATGAGCAGTTCTTC. It specifies CASSPLGNEQFF.

The chain recombines TRBV6-1 with TRBJ1-6; D is uncertain. This CDR3 spans 11 amino acids. Trimming cost V 5 bases and J 6 bases, with 2 bases left between them. CDR1 is MNHNS, CDR2 SASEGT, per germline. The CDR3 loop is CASSRNSPLHF. The CDR3 DNA reads TGTGCCAGCAGTCGTAATTCACCCCTCCACTTT.

The chain is built from TRBV27 and TRBJ1-6, with D unresolved. Trimming left V 4 bases short and J 0 bases short, with 13 bases between. The CDR3 is made up of 17 amino acids. Germline CDR1 and CDR2: MNHEY and SMNVEV (reference sequence). The CDR3 DNA is TGTGCCAGCAGTTCCAGTCCTCGGAGCTCCTATAATTCACCCCTCCACTTT. This encodes CASSSSPRSSYNSPLHF.

The genes are TRBV19 and TRBJ1-2; D may be TRBD1 (6 bases). V lost 5 bases and J lost 4, with 20 bases in between. The germline gives CDR1 LNHDA, CDR2 SQIVND (reference sequence). CDR3 length: 16 residues. The CDR3 protein is CASSLKPTGSGYGYTF. CDR3 sequence (DNA): TGTGCCAGTAGTCTCAAACCGACAGGCTCCGGCTATGGCTACACCTTC.

The chain couples TRBV4-1 to TRBJ2-1; the match to TRBD2 covers 8 bases. Germline V gene sequence: CDR1 MGHRA, CDR2 YSYEKL. CDR3 length equals 17 residues. After removal of 4 bases from V and 6 bases from J, the junction contained 14 bases not matched to a gene. CDR3 nucleotides: TGCGCCAGCAGCCTCCAGCTTGGCGGGAGGTTGGGCAATGAGCAGTTCTTC. This gives the protein CASSLQLGGRLGNEQFF.

V usage is TRBV7-3 and J usage is TRBJ2-1; 9 nucleotides agree with TRBD1. The CDR3 runs 17 residues. Germline V gene data show CDR1 as SGHTA and CDR2 as FQGTGA. The V segment lost 6 bases and the J segment 5 bases; nucleotides outside the gene matches: 14. The CDR3 nucleotides are TGTGCCAGCAGTCCGGCCTTTTCAGGACAGGGGAACAATGAGCAGTTCTTC. Protein sequence: CASSPAFSGQGNNEQFF.

The V call is TRBV5-1, the J call TRBJ2-7; 7 positions match TRBD1. The CDR3 has 14 amino acids. The germline gives CDR1 SGHRS, CDR2 YFSETQ. The J segment lost 3 bases and the V segment lost 0 bases, leaving 3 bases of the junction unmatched. CDR3 in DNA: TGCGCCAGCAGCTTGGAGGGACAGAACTACGAGCAGTACTTC. Protein sequence: CASSLEGQNYEQYF.

The chain employs TRBV29-1 and TRBJ2-1; 11 bases map to TRBD2. V gave up 6 bases and J gave up 2 bases; unmatched junction bases: 0. CDR1 and CDR2 (germline): SQVTM, ANQGSEA. CDR3 length equals 13 residues. The CDR3 nucleotides read TGCAGCGTACTAGCGGGAGCCTACAATGAGCAGTTCTTC. Amino acid sequence: CSVLAGAYNEQFF.

The CDR3: CASSSGTGYEQYF. CDR3 nucleotide sequence: TGCGCCAGCAGCAGCGGGACAGGCTACGAGCAGTACTTC. The V and J genes are TRBV5-1 and TRBJ2-7; D might be TRBD1 (8 bases). Germline V lookup: CDR1 SGHRS, CDR2 YFSETQ. The CDR3 runs 13 residues. V lost 4 bases and J lost 3, with 11 bases in between.

V usage is TRBV7-8 and J usage is TRBJ1-5; D uncertain. V lost 2 bases to trimming and J lost 11 bases, with 10 bases between them. Germline values: CDR1 SGHVS, CDR2 FQNEAQ. The CDR3 covers 12 residues. CDR3 in amino acids: CASSLIDGTQHF. CDR3 in DNA: TGTGCCAGCAGCTTAATCGACGGGACCCAGCATTTT.

V is TRBV27 and J is TRBJ2-1; the match to TRBD2 covers 7 bases. Germline values: CDR1 MNHEY, CDR2 SMNVEV (reference sequence). The ends lost 2 bases at V and 9 bases at J; junction bases unmatched: 19. The length of the CDR3 is 18 residues. CDR3 amino acids: CASSLPTFWRERVIEQFF. Written as DNA, the CDR3 is TGTGCCAGCAGTTTACCCACCTTTTGGCGGGAGAGGGTGATTGAGCAGTTCTTC.

The J gene is TRBJ2-7, the V gene TRBV27; D gene uncertain. Looked up from germline, CDR1 is MNHEY and CDR2 is SMNVEV (reference sequence). The germline V and J ends were trimmed by 0 bases and 2 bases, with 17 bases remaining between them. The CDR3 spans 17 residues. The CDR3 DNA is TGTGCCAGCAGTTTATCTCGCGGTCCCGTAGACCCCTACGAGCAGTACTTC. Residues: CASSLSRGPVDPYEQYF.

This chain uses TRBV7-9 with TRBJ2-2; D is unclear. Germline lookup yields CDR1 SEHNR and CDR2 FQNEAQ (reference sequence). The CDR3 spans 14 residues. The V end lost 2 bases, the J end lost 0 bases, and 4 bases lay between the germline ends. The CDR3 loop is CASSLTTNTGELFF. Written as DNA, the CDR3 is TGTGCCAGCAGCTTAACAACGAACACCGGGGAGCTGTTTTTT.

This clone was picked up a small number of times. The chain joins TRBV10-1 to TRBJ2-2; no reliable D call. This CDR3 is built from 12 residues. Germline V CDR1 and CDR2: WNHNN, SYGVQD (reference sequence). Trimming removed 9 bases at V and 2 bases at J, with 7 bases between. CDR3 nucleotides: TGCGCCAGTAAGGAAAACACCGGGGAGCTGTTTTTT. This codes for CASKENTGELFF.